The 22 T cell receptor beta chains below come from one sample, sequenced in a study of cytomegalovirus exposure and HLA in healthy donors. The study ran its PCR with 60 Vbeta and 13 Jbeta primers. Only in-frame clones appear in the TCRdb table, and some are missing; sequencing was by immunoSEQ multiplex PCR. The sample records some 80,000 clones, around 77% being singletons. The source material was PBMCs. The receptors were gathered from a man in his forties or fifties in good health and CMV-seronegative.

The chain employs TRBV19 and TRBJ2-6, with a possible D match to TRBD1 (6 bases). Trimming shortened V by 5 bases and J by 0 bases, and 17 bases separated the two germline ends. CDR3 size: 18 residues. Germline V lookup: CDR1 LNHDA, CDR2 SQIVND (reference sequence). The CDR3 DNA reads as TGTGCCAGTAGTCGTACCGGGCCACAGGGCTCTGGGGCCAACGTCCTGACTTTC. This sequence encodes CASSRTGPQGSGANVLTF.

The genes are TRBV6-1 and TRBJ1-2; D is possibly TRBD1 (5 bases). The germline CDR1 and CDR2 sequences are MNHNS and SASEGT. Trimming took 5 bases from V and 5 from J, leaving 15 bases between them. CDR3 size: 14 residues. The CDR3 DNA reads TGTGCCAGCAGTTCCTGGACAAGTGGGTATGGCTACACCTTC. Translating it yields CASSSWTSGYGYTF.

For the CDR3, the DNA is TGCGCCAGCAGCTCCCGACAGGACGCGAACACCGGGGAGCTGTTTTTT. Translated, it gives CASSSRQDANTGELFF. The chain uses TRBV5-1 and TRBJ2-2; D is possibly TRBD1 (6 bases). This CDR3 comprises 16 residues. V lost 3 bases to trimming and J lost 0 bases, with 12 bases between them. Germline CDR1 reads SGHRS; CDR2 reads YFSETQ.

This clone was picked up a small number of times. J is TRBJ1-4 and V is TRBV5-1; no definite D call. CDR1 SGHRS and CDR2 YFSETQ come from the germline V gene. This CDR3 comprises 15 residues. With 4 bases removed from V and 5 bases from J, the gap between germline ends came to 15 bases. This CDR3 is CASSLKEGLNEKLFF. The CDR3 bases are TGCGCCAGCAGCCTAAAGGAAGGACTAAATGAAAAACTGTTTTTT.

The rearrangement uses TRBV5-1 and TRBJ1-1; D is possibly TRBD1 (6 bases). Germline lookup yields CDR1 SGHRS and CDR2 YFSETQ. The CDR3 covers 14 residues. Trimming shortened V by 3 bases and J by 1 base, and 10 bases separated the two germline ends. CDR3: CASSWGRGNTEAFF. The CDR3 DNA is TGCGCCAGCAGCTGGGGCAGGGGGAACACTGAAGCTTTCTTT.

This chain uses TRBV11-2 with TRBJ1-1, with D tentatively TRBD1 (5 bases). Germline CDR1 SGHAT, CDR2 FQNNGV. V was trimmed by 6 bases and J by 7 bases, leaving 12 bases between them. The CDR3 consists of 12 residues. In DNA, the CDR3 is TGTGCCAGCAGTGAACAGGAGATTGAAGCTTTCTTT. Protein product: CASSEQEIEAFF.

This chain connects TRBV7-9 to TRBJ2-2; D gene ambiguous. This CDR3 is built from 13 residues. Germline V gene lookup returns CDR1 SEHNR and CDR2 FQNEAQ (reference sequence). With 11 bases removed from V and 1 base from J, the gap between germline ends came to 11 bases. The CDR3 nucleotides are TGTGCCGGATCTAGTAGGAACACCGGGGAGCTGTTTTTT. It codes for CAGSSRNTGELFF.

CDR3 coding DNA: TGTGCCAGCAAGGAGCAGGGGACGCAGAAGACCCAGTACTTC. It is translated as CASKEQGTQKTQYF. The chain recombines TRBV11-2 with TRBJ2-5, with TRBD1 as a possible D gene (6 bases). Looked up from germline, CDR1 is SGHAT and CDR2 is FQNNGV. V was shortened by 7 bases and J by 6 bases, with 18 bases between the two germline ends. The CDR3 is 14 amino acids.

The chain is built from TRBV7-2 and TRBJ2-5; TRBD2 matches at 10 bases. The DNA end is more similar to TRBJ2-7, so the J call may be wrong. Per germline, CDR1 SGHTA and CDR2 FQGNSA. The CDR3 consists of 15 residues. The CDR3 sequence: CASSLLAGGGYEQYF. CDR3 coding DNA: TGTGCCAGCAGCTTATTAGCGGGGGGTGGCTACGAGCAGTACTTC.

This clone was picked up one time. The CDR3 here is CASSSGVGTDTQYF. The DNA for the CDR3 is TGTGCCAGCAGTTCAGGGGTGGGCACAGATACGCAGTATTTT. The chain couples TRBV6-6 to TRBJ2-3; maybe TRBD1 (6 bases). Trimming took 4 bases from V and 1 from J, leaving 9 bases between them. The CDR3 extends over 14 amino acids. The germline V gene encodes CDR1 MNHNY and CDR2 SVGAGI (reference sequence).

This chain connects TRBV7-6 to TRBJ1-2; D perhaps matches TRBD1 (6 bases). The CDR3 consists of 14 residues. CDR1 and CDR2 (germline): SGHVS, FNYEAQ. Trimming stripped 5 bases from V and 4 bases from J, with 14 bases between. This chain's CDR3 is CASSPSTGIYGYTF. The CDR3 DNA reads TGTGCCAGCAGCCCGTCGACAGGAATCTATGGCTACACCTTC. Combining the CDR3 with reference TRBV7-6 and TRBJ1-2 gives the whole variable domain GAGVSQSPRYKVTKRGQDVALRCDPISGHVSLYWYRQALGQGPEFLTYFNYEAQQDKSGLPNDRFSAERPEGSISTLTIQRTEQRDSAMYRCASSPSTGIYGYTFGSGTRLTVV.

The chain's CDR3 is CASSPTGGKNYEQYF. The DNA of the CDR3 is TGTGCCAGCAGCCCTACAGGGGGGAAAAACTACGAGCAGTACTTC. The V and J genes are TRBV11-1 and TRBJ2-7; TRBD1 matches at 8 bases. This CDR3 contains 15 residues. Trimming cost V 5 bases and J 3 bases; bases outside gene matches: 9. Per the germline V gene, CDR1 is SGHAT and CDR2 is FQDESV (reference sequence).

This clone was seen a handful of times. The rearrangement uses TRBV7-3 and TRBJ2-1; 7 bases line up with TRBD2. Germline V gene data show CDR1 as SGHTA and CDR2 as FQGTGA. The V gene end was trimmed by 5 bases and the J gene end by 7 bases; junction bases not matched to a gene: 11. This CDR3 has 15 residues. CDR3 sequence reads: CASSLPASGENEQFF. CDR3 nucleotide sequence: TGTGCCAGCAGCCTTCCGGCCAGCGGGGAAAATGAGCAGTTCTTC.

This clone was recorded only once. The J gene is TRBJ1-2, the V gene TRBV7-6; maybe TRBD1 (5 bases). Trimming took off 5 bases at V and 8 bases at J, with 18 bases between the two ends. The germline CDR1 and CDR2 sequences are SGHVS and FNYEAQ. CDR3 size: 14 residues. This CDR3 is CASSGKNGAYGYTF. As DNA, the CDR3 is TGTGCCAGCAGCGGGAAAAATGGGGCGTACGGCTACACCTTC.

The V call is TRBV5-1, the J call TRBJ2-3; 8 bases are a match to TRBD2. Germline CDR1 reads SGHRS; CDR2 reads YFSETQ. V was clipped by 6 bases and J by 1 base; unmatched bases: 1. The CDR3 spans 13 residues. The CDR3, as DNA: TGCGCCAGCACGGGGGGGGGCACAGATACGCAGTATTTT. Its protein is CASTGGGTDTQYF.

V gene TRBV9 combines with J gene TRBJ2-3; 8 nucleotides match TRBD2. Germline V gives CDR1 SGDLS, CDR2 YYNGEE. This CDR3 region has 15 residues. V lost 0 bases, J lost 4 bases, and 4 bases stayed unmatched. The CDR3 reads CASSVAGGGPDTQYF. For the CDR3, the DNA is TGTGCCAGCAGCGTAGCGGGCGGGGGGCCAGATACGCAGTATTTT.

CDR3 sequence: CSAELAHTQYF. The CDR3 region has the DNA TGCAGTGCTGAACTAGCCCATACGCAGTATTTT. V gene TRBV20-1 combines with J gene TRBJ2-3; tentatively, D is TRBD2 (6 bases). The ends were cut back, 5 bases at V and 7 bases at J, with 10 bases in the middle. The V gene's germline CDR1 is DFQATT and CDR2 SNEGSKA (reference sequence). The CDR3 length is 11 residues.

Only a few counts were recorded for this clone. J is TRBJ1-1 and V is TRBV14; D is possibly TRBD1 (6 bases). V dropped 3 bases and J dropped 0 bases, with 8 bases sitting between them. The CDR3 has 14 amino acids. Germline CDR1 SGHDN, CDR2 FVKESK. CDR3 in amino acids: CASSQRTVNTEAFF. CDR3 nucleotides: TGTGCCAGCAGCCAGAGGACAGTGAACACTGAAGCTTTCTTT.

CDR3 sequence reads: CASSLPNEYEQYF. CDR3 coding DNA: TGTGCCAGCAGTTTACCTAACGAATACGAGCAGTACTTC. This sequence joins TRBV28 and TRBJ2-7; D remains unclear. CDR1 is MDHEN and CDR2 is SYDVKM in the germline V gene. Trimming stripped 2 bases from V and 4 bases from J, with 9 bases between. CDR3 length: 13 residues.

The gene calls are TRBV18 and TRBJ1-1, with 7 bases identical to TRBD1. Germline V gives CDR1 KGHSH, CDR2 LQKENI. V lost 5 bases, J lost 0 bases, and 9 bases stayed unmatched. CDR3 length: 16 residues. The CDR3 DNA reads TGTGCCAGCTCATTTCCGGGACAGAGAATGAACACTGAAGCTTTCTTT. Translation: CASSFPGQRMNTEAFF. The whole variable domain, remainder taken from reference TRBV18 and TRBJ1-1, is NAGVMQNPRHLVRRRGQEARLRCSPMKGHSHVYWYRQLPEEGLKFMVYLQKENIIDESGMPKERFSAEFPKEGPSILRIQQVVRGDSAAYFCASSFPGQRMNTEAFFGQGTRLTVV.

The chain carries TRBV7-2 and TRBJ2-3; 7 positions match TRBD1. The CDR3 is 15 residues long. Losses at the gene ends were 6 bases for V and 1 base for J; bases not matched to a gene: 7. CDR1 is SGHTA, CDR2 FQGNSA, per germline. The CDR3 is CASSLTGIGTDTQYF. The CDR3 nucleotides read TGTGCCAGCAGTCTGACAGGGATCGGCACAGATACGCAGTATTTT.

The chain joins TRBV5-1 to TRBJ2-7; D possibly corresponds to TRBD2 (5 bases). CDR3 length equals 14 residues. The V gene's germline CDR1 is SGHRS and CDR2 YFSETQ. V was cut by 2 bases and J by 4 bases, with 13 bases left in between. The CDR3 DNA follows: TGCGCCAGCAGCTTAGGATCTAGCCTTTACGAGCAGTACTTC. Protein product: CASSLGSSLYEQYF.